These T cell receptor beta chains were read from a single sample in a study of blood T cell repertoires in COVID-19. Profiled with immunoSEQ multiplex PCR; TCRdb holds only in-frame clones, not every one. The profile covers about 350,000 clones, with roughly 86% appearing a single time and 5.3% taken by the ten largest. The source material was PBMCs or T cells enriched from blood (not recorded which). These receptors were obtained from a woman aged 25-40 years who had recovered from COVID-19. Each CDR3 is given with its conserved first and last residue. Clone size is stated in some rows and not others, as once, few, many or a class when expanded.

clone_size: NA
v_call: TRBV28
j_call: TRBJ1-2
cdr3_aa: CASSLFRTGGSGYTF

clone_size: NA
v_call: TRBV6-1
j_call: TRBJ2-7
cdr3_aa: CASSENRIPSYEQYF

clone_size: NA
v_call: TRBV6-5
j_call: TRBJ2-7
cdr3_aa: CASSLRSRVYEQYF

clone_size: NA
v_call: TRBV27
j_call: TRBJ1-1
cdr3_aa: CASSPGLSNTEAFF

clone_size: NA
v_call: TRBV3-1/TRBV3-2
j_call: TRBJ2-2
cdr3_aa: CASSVIDTGELFF

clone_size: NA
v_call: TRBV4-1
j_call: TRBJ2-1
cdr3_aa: CASSQVSGEDNEQFF

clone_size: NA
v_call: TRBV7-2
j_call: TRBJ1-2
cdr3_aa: CASSLGPGEYGYTF

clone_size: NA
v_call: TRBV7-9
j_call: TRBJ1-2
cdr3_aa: CASSLVRQGNGYTF

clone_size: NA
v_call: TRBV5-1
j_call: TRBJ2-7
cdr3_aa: CASSLVSSGNYEQYF

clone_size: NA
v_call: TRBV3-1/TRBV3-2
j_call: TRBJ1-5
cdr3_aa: CASSQDIISRGPSNQPQHF

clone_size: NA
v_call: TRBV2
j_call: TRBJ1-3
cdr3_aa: CASSEQGGNTIYF

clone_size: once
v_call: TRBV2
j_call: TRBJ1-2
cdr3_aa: CASSEVLGTGLGYTF

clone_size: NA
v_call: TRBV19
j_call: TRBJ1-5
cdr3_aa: CASSIAVGGGNQPQHF

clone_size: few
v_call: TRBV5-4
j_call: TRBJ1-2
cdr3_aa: CASSLGTANYGYTF

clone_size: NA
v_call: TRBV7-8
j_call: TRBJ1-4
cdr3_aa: CASSFGHHEKLFF

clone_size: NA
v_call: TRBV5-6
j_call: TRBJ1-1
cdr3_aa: CASSLASGAEAFF

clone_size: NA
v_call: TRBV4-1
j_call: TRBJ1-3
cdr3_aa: CASSQEKRAVGNTIYF

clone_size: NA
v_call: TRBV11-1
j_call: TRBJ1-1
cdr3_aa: CASSLIAAGPNTEAFF

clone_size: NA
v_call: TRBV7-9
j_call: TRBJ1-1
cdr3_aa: CASSLPQGMNTEAFF

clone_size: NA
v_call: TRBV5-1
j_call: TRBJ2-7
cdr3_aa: CASSDQTEAGGEQYF

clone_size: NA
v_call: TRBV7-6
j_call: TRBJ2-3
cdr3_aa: CASSPLIGRTDTQYF

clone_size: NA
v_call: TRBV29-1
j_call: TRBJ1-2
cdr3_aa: CSVVAWGEDYGYTF

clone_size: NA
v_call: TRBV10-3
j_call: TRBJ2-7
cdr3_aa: CAISGTGDYEQYF

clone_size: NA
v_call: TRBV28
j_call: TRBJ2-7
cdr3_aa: CASTRLTGYEQYF

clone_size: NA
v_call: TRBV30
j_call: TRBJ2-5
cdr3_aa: CAWSVQTGRQETQYF

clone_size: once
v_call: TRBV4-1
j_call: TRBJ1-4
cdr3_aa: CASSYYREPNEKLFF

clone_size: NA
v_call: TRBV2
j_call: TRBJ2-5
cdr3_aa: CASRQGRLQETQYF

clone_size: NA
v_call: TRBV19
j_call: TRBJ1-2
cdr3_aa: CASRQGTGEGYTF

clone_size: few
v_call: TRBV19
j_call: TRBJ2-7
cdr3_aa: CASSQTGVDEQYF

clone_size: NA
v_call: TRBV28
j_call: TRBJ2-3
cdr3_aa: CASSLPSAGGSTDTQYF

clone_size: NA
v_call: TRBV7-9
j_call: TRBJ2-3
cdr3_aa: CASSLGQGDTDTQYF

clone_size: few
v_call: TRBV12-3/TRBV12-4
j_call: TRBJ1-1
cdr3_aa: CASRDRGNTEAFF

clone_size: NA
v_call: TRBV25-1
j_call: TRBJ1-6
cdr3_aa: CASSQRQGENSPLHF

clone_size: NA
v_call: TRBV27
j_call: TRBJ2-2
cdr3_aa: CASRLAGSTGELFF

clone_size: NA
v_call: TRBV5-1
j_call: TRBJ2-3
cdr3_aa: CASSSEGGDTQYF

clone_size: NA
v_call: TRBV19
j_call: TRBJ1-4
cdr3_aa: CASSIELGGSDEKLFF

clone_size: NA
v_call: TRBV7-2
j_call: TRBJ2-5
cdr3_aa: CASSPRAGGQETQYF

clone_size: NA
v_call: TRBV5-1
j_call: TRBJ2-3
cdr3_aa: CASSLEVAGTDTQYF

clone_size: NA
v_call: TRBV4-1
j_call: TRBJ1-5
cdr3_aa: CASSLRQGANSNQPQHF

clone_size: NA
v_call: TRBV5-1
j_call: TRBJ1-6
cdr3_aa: CASGAADNSPLHF

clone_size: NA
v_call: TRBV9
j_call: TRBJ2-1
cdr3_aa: CASSVRLAGYNEQFF

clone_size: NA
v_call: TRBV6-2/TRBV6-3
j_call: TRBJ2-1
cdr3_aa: CASSSPQRGSYNEQFF

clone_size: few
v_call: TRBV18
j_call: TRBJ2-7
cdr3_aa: CASSPPSSYEQYF

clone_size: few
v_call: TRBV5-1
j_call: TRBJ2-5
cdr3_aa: CASSLDLPGGARETQYF

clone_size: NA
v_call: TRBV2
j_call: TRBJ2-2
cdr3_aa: CASTRDSNTGELFF

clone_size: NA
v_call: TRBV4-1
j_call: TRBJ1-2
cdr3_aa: CASSQGPGQFYGYTF

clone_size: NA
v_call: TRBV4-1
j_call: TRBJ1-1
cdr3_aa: CARRRQGGSGEAFF

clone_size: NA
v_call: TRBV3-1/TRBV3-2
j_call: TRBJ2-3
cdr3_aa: CASSQRTADTQYF

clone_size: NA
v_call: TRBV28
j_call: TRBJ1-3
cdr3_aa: CASTTEGGGSGNTIYF

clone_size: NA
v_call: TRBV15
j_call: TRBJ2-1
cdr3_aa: CATSRGRGAPNEQFF

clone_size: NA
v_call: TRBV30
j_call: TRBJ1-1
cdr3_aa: CAWSPGGIGGRSEAFF

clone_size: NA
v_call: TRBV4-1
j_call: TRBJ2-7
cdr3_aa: CASRVLAGGIYEQYF

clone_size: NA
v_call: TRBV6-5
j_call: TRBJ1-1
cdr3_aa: CASTSTGNTEAFF